The subject of this entry is one TCR beta chain. The target antigen is unknown. This record belongs to a study of radiotherapy plus CTLA-4 blockade in lung cancer. Study overall: Roughly 17% of enrolled patients responded objectively, and roughly 31% had disease control.

The data were produced by immunoSEQ multiplex PCR, yet TCRdb's version contains in-frame clones alone and is incomplete. Among more than 95,000 clones listed, roughly 74% were seen once. Participants had chemo-refractory metastatic non-small-cell lung cancer and were treated with focal radiation plus ipilimumab CTLA-4 blockade. The CDR3 consists of 12 residues. Germline V gene lookup returns CDR1 MNHNS and CDR2 SASEGT. The V end lost 6 bases, the J end lost 4 bases, and 7 bases lay between the germline ends. Whole-study findings and limits: Radiotherapy plus ipilimumab was followed by expansion in blood of tumor-derived TCR clones.

The receptor's source is a human donor with non-small cell lung cancer who had a partial response to radiotherapy plus ipilimumab. The material sequenced was peripheral blood, taken from a patient treated with radiotherapy plus ipilimumab. The chain links TRBV6-1 to TRBJ1-5; D not resolved. In nucleotides, the CDR3 is TGTGCCAGCAGGCCGGGTAATCAGCCCCAGCATTTT. It codes for CASRPGNQPQHF.